This T cell receptor beta chain appears in the sequencing data of a study of CD8 T cells in ankylosing spondylitis. Study-wide results and limits: Reported data indicate significant enrichment of disease-linked clones within matched ankylosing spondylitis synovial fluid. Typical of ankylosing spondylitis blood, it appeared, was a TCR beta motif of fewer than ten highly homologous variants. Disease-associated clonotypes exhibited CD8+ identity and were relatively infrequent in peripheral blood.

Concerning this clonotype itself: Its antigen is still unknown.

CDR1 is SGHDT, CDR2 YYEEEE, per germline. This CDR3 contains 15 residues. V was cut by 6 bases and J by 1 base, with 15 bases left in between. It was by quantitative 5'-RACE with molecular barcodes that TCR beta libraries were made. MiXCR, run by TCRdb on the 5' RACE reads, gives a single entry per CDR3 protein. The table lists 300,000 to 400,000 distinct CDR3 sequences, more than 20% of them singletons. The source of this sequence is a male donor with ankylosing spondylitis. Sample: blood, either unsorted or a sorted T cell fraction (not recorded which). The chain recombines TRBV5-6 with TRBJ2-3; D is unclear. The CDR3 nucleotides read TGTGCCAGCATCCTAATTGGGTTTGGCACAGATACGCAGTATTTT. Its protein is CASILIGFGTDTQYF.